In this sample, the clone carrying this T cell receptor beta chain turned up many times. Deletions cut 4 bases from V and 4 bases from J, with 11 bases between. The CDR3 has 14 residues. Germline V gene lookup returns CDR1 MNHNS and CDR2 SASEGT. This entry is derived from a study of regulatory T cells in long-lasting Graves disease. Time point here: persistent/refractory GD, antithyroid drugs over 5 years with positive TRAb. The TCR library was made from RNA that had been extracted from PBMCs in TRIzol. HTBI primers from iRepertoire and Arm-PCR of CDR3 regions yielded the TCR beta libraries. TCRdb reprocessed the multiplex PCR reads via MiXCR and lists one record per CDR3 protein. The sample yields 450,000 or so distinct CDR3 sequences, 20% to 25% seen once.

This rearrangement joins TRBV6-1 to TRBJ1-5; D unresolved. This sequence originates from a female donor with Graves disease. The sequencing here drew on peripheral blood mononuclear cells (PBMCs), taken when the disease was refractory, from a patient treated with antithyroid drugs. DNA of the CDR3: TGTGCCAGCAGTGTAATACTGGAGAATCAGCCCCAGCATTTT. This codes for CASSVILENQPQHF.